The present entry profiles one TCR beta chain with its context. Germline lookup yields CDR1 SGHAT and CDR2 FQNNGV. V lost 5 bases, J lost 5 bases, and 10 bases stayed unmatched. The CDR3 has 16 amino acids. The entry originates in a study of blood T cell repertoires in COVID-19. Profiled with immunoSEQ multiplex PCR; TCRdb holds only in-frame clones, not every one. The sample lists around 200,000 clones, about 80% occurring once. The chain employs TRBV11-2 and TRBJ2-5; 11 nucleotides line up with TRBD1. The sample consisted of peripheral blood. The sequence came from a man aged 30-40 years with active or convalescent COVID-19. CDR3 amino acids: CASSPRGQGVWETQYF. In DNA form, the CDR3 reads TGTGCCAGCAGCCCTCGGGGACAGGGGGTTTGGGAGACCCAGTACTTC.